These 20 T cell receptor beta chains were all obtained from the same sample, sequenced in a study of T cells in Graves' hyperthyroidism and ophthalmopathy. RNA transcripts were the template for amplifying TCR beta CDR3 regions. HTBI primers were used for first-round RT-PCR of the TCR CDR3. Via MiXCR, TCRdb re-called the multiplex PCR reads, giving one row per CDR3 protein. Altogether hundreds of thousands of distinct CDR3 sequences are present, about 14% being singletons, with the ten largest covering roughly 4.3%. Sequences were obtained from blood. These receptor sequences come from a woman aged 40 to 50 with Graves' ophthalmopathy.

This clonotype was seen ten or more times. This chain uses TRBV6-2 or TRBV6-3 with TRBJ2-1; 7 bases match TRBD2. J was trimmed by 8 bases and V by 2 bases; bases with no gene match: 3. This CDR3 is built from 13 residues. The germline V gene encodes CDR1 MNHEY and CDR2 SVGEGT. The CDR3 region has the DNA TGTGCCAGCAGTTACGAGACTAGCCATGAGCAGTTCTTC. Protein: CASSYETSHEQFF.

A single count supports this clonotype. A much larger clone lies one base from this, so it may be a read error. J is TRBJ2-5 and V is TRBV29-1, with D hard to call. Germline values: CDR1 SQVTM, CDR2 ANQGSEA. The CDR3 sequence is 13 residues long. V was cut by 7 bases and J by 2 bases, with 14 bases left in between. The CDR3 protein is CSAPRVGQETQYF. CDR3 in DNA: TGCAGCGCTCCAAGGGTGGGGCAAGAGACCCAGTACTTC.

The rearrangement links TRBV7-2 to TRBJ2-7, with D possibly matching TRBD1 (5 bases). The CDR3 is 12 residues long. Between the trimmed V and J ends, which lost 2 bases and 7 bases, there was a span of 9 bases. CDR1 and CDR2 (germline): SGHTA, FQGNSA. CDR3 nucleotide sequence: TGTGCCAGCAGCTTACAGACAGAAGAGCAGTACTTC. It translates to CASSLQTEEQYF.

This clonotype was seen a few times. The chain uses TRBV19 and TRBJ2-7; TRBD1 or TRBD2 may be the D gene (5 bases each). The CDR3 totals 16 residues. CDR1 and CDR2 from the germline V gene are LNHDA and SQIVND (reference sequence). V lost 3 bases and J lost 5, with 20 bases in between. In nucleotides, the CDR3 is TGTGCCAGTAGTATTTCGTCGGGACGGGGATTTAACGAGCAGTACTTC. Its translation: CASSISSGRGFNEQYF.

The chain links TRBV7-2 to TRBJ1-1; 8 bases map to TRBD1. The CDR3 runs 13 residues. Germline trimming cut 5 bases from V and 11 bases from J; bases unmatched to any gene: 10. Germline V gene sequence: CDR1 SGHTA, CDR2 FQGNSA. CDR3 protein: CASSPGTGTGAFF. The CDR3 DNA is TGTGCCAGCAGCCCTGGGACAGGAACTGGGGCTTTCTTT.

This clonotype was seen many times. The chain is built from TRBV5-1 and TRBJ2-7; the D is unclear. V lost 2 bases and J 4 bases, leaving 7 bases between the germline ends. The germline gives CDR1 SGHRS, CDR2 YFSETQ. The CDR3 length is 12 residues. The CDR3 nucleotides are TGCGCCAGCAGCTTTAAGGGTTACGAGCAGTACTTC. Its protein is CASSFKGYEQYF.

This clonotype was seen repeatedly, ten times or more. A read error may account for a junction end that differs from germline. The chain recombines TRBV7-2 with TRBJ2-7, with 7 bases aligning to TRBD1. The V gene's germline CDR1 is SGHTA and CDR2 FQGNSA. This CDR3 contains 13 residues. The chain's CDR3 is CAGSLGQQNEQYF. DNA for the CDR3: TGTGCCGGCAGCTTGGGACAGCAAAACGAGCAGTACTTC.

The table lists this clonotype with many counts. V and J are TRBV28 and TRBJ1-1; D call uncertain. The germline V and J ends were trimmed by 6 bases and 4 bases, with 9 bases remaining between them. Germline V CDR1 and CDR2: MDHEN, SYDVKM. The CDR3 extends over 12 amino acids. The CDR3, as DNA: TGTGCCAGCAGCGCCGCGGGCACTGAAGCTTTCTTT. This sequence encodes CASSAAGTEAFF.

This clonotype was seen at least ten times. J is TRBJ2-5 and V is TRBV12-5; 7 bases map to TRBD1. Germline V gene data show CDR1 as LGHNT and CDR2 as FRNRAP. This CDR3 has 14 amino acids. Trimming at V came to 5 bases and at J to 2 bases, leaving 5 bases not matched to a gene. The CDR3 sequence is CASGLGQQQETQYF. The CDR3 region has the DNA TGTGCTAGTGGTCTGGGACAGCAACAAGAGACCCAGTACTTC.

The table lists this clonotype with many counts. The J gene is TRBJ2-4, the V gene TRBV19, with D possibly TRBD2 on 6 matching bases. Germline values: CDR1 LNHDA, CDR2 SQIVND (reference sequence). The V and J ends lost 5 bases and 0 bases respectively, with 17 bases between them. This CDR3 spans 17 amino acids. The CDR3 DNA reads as TGTGCCAGTAGTTTGGGACTCTTCTCACTAGCCAAAAACATTCAGTACTTC. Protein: CASSLGLFSLAKNIQYF.

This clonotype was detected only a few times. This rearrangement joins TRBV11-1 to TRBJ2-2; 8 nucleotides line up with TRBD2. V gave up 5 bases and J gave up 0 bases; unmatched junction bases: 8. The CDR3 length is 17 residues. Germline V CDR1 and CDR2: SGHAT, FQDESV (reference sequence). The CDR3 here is CASSTYLAGSNTGELFF. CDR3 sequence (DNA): TGTGCCAGCAGCACCTACCTAGCGGGCTCGAACACCGGGGAGCTGTTTTTT.

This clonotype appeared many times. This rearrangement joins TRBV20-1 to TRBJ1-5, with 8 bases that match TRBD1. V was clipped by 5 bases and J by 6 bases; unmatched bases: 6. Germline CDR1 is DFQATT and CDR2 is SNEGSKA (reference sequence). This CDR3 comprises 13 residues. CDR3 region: CSAFRGHGQPQHF. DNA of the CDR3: TGCAGTGCTTTCAGGGGGCACGGTCAGCCCCAGCATTTT.

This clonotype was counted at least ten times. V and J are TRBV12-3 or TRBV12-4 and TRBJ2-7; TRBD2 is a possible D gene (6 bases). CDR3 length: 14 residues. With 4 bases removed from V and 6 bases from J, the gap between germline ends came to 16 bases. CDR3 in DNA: TGTGCCAGCAGTTCGTCGGGAGTCGTCGCCGAGCAGTACTTC. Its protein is CASSSSGVVAEQYF.

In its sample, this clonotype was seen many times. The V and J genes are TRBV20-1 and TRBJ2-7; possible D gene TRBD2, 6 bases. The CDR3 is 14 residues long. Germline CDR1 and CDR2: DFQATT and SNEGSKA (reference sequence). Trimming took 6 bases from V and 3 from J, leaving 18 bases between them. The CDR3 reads CSAPLAGSVYEQYF. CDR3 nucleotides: TGCAGTGCACCACTAGCCGGTTCGGTCTACGAGCAGTACTTC.

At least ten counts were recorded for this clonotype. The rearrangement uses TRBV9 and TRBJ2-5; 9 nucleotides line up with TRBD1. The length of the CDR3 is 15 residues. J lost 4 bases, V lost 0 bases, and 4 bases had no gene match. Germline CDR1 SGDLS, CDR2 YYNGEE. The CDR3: CASSVAGTGPETQYF. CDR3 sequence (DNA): TGTGCCAGCAGCGTAGCCGGGACAGGGCCAGAGACCCAGTACTTC.

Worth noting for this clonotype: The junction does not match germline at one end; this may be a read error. The CDR3 loop reads CASSSQGLEIQYF. The CDR3, as DNA: TGCGCCAGCAGCTCACAGGGTCTGGAGATCCAGTACTTC. J is TRBJ2-5 and V is TRBV5-1; a possible D gene is TRBD1 (6 bases). The germline V gene encodes CDR1 SGHRS and CDR2 YFSETQ. The CDR3 extends over 13 amino acids.

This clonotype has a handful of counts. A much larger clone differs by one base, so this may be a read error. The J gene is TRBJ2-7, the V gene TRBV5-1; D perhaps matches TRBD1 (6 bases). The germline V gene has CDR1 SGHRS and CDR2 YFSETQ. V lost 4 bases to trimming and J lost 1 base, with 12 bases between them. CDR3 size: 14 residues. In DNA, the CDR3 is TGCGCCAGCAGCGCGACAGGATATTCCTACGAGCAGTACTTC. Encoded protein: CASSATGYSYEQYF.

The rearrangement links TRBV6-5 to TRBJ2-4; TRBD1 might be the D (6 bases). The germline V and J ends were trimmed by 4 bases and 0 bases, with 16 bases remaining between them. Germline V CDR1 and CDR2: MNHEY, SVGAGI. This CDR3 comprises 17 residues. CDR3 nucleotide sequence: TGTGCCAGCAGTTCCCAACAGGGCCCCCTAGCCAAAAACATTCAGTACTTC. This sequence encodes CASSSQQGPLAKNIQYF.

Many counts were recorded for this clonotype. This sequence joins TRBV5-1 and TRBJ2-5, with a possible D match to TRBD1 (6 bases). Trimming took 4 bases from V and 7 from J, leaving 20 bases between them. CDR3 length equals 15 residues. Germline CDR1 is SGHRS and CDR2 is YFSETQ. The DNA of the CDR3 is TGCGCCAGCAGCGGAGAGACAGGATCCTTTGCGACCCAGTACTTC. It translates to CASSGETGSFATQYF.

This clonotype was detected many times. CDR3 region: CASKWGTQPQHF. The DNA for the CDR3 is TGTGCCAGCAAATGGGGCACTCAGCCCCAGCATTTT. The J gene is TRBJ1-5, the V gene TRBV6-1; possible D gene TRBD1, 5 bases. This CDR3 region has 12 residues. Germline CDR1 reads MNHNS; CDR2 reads SASEGT. The germline V and J ends were trimmed by 7 bases and 6 bases, with 10 bases remaining between them.